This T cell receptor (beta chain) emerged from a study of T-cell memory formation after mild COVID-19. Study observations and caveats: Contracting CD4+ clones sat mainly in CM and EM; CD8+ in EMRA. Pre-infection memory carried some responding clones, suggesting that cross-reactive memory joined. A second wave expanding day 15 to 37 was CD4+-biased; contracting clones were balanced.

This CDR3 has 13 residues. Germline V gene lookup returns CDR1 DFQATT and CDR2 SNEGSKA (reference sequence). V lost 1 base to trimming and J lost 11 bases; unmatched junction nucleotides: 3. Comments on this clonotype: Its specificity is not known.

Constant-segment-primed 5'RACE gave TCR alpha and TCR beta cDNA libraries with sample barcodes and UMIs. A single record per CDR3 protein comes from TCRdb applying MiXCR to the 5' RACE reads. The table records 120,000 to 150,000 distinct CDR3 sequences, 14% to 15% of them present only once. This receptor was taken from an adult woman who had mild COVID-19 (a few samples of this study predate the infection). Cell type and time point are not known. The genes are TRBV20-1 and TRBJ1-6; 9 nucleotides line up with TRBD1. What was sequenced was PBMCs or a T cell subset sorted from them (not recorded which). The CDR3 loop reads CSARGTGETPLHF. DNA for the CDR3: TGCAGTGCTAGAGGGACAGGGGAAACACCCCTCCACTTT.